The subject of this entry is one TCR delta chain. TCRdb fed the reads into CATT to redo clone calling. The sample has around 11,000 delta-chain clones, 3.5% seen once. This specimen comes from a study of gamma-delta chains in newborns, infants, children. The length of the CDR3 is 17 residues. CDR1 is TSWWSYY, CDR2 QGS, per germline. V shed 4 bases and J shed 3 bases, with 21 bases lying between them. The chain couples TRDV1 to TRDJ1, with a possible D match to TRDD3 (5 bases). What was sequenced was blood. This TCR was recovered from a child who was a newborn, infant or young child, either healthy, febrile or measles-vaccinated (not recorded which). The CDR3 DNA reads as TGTGCTCTTGGGGCCAAGGTACCCTTACTGGCATCCGATAAACTCATCTTT. This encodes CALGAKVPLLASDKLIF.